Below, one T cell receptor beta chain is given with its context. This record belongs to a study of CD8 T cells in Susac syndrome. Random hexamers primed reverse transcription of roughly 0.45 to 1 ug RNA. TCRdb used MiXCR to reprocess the immunoSEQ multiplex PCR reads, holding one entry per CDR3 protein. The sample contains about 160,000 distinct CDR3 sequences, 94% of which appear only once. The material sequenced was CD4+ T cells from PBMCs. This sequence was found in a human donor with multiple sclerosis.

The CDR3 nucleotides are TGCAGCGTGCTGACAGGGAACTATGGCTACACCTTC. Protein sequence: CSVLTGNYGYTF. The rearrangement links TRBV29-1 to TRBJ1-2; 7 bases fit TRBD1. This CDR3 contains 12 residues. Germline V lookup: CDR1 SQVTM, CDR2 ANQGSEA. After removal of 6 bases from V and 2 bases from J, the junction contained 3 bases not matched to a gene.